The clone carrying this TCR beta chain was seen ten or more times. Its antigen is unidentified. The CDR3 sequence is 13 residues long. V was shortened by 4 bases and J by 0 bases, with 6 bases between the two germline ends. Looked up from germline, CDR1 is SGHVS and CDR2 is FQNEAQ. The sample is drawn from a study of T cell repertoires in cytomegalovirus infection. Study in general: Well-studied HLA-B-restricted CMV epitopes were used in the study alongside recently identified HLA-C-restricted ones. TCR beta signatures that were public indicated CMV infection and matching HLA type.

TCRdb itself ran the reads through MiXCR, one entry per CDR3 protein. The sample consists of about 130,000 distinct CDR3 sequences, 30% to 40% of them appearing once. General study findings and limits: Using cumulative public TCR beta family frequency, the authors identified those who carried CMV together with the relevant HLA. Ex vivo responses were dominated by HLA-C-restricted CMV-specific TCR beta clonotypes.

Sequences were derived from CD8+ T cells from cultured PBMCs, sampled from culture after CMV antigen stimulation. J is TRBJ1-1 and V is TRBV7-8; D ambiguous. The clonotype comes from a human donor in good health (CMV status not recorded). Some clones in this sample may be carry-over from other donors' samples. The DNA for the CDR3 is TGTGCCAGCAGCTCGCTCTTGAACACTGAAGCTTTCTTT. Protein sequence: CASSSLLNTEAFF. The variable domain in full, with the rest retrieved from reference TRBV7-8 and TRBJ1-1, is GAGVSQSPRYKVAKRGQDVALRCDPISGHVSLFWYQQALGQGPEFLTYFQNEAQLDKSGLPSDRFFAERPEGSVSTLKIQRTQQEDSAVYLCASSSLLNTEAFFGQGTRLTVV.